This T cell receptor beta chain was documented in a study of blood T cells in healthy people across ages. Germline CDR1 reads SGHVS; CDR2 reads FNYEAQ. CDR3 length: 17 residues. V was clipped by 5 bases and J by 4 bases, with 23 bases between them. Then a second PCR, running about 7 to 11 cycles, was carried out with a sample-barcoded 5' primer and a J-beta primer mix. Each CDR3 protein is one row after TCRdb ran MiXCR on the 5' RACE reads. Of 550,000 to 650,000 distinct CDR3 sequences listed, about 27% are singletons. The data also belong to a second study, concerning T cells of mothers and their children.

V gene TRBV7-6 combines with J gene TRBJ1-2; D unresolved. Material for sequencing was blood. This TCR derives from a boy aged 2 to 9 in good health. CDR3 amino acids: CASSEEKGRLRVYGYTF. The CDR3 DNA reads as TGTGCCAGCAGCGAAGAAAAAGGGCGCCTTAGGGTCTATGGCTACACCTTC. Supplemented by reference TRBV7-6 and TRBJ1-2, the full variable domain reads GAGVSQSPRYKVTKRGQDVALRCDPISGHVSLYWYRQALGQGPEFLTYFNYEAQQDKSGLPNDRFSAERPEGSISTLTIQRTEQRDSAMYRCASSEEKGRLRVYGYTFGSGTRLTVV.